Listed below are T cell receptor beta chains from one sample, sequenced in a study of blood T cell repertoires in COVID-19. Measured with immunoSEQ multiplex PCR; TCRdb has only the in-frame clones, and not every one. The sample yields about 180,000 clones, roughly 78% seen once. The sample taken for sequencing was peripheral blood. Receptors originate from a woman aged 55-69 years with COVID-19, enrolled during active disease. Both conserved end residues are part of each CDR3. A D gene is named only where the DNA matches it firmly. The listing skips clone size in some rows; elsewhere it reads once, few, many or a size class.

size | D | J | V | DNA | CDR3
NA | TRBD2 | TRBJ2-2 | TRBV19 | TGTGCCAGTAAACCGGGACTAGGGGCGAACGCCGGGGAGCTGTTTTTT | CASKPGLGANAGELFF
few | NA | TRBJ2-7 | TRBV7-2 | TGTGCCAGCAGCTTAGCGACTTCCTACGAGCAGTACTTC | CASSLATSYEQYF
few | TRBD1 | TRBJ1-3 | TRBV13 | TGTGCCAGCAGCCAAAGACAGGGAAGGATGTCTGGAAACACCATATATTTT | CASSQRQGRMSGNTIYF
NA | NA | TRBJ1-1 | TRBV29-1 | TGCAGCGTTGAATACAGGCTCGTCAGCACTGAAGCTTTCTTT | CSVEYRLVSTEAFF
once | TRBD2 | TRBJ2-1 | TRBV4-2 | TGTGCCAGCAGCCCGAAGCTCGGACTAGACCCCTACAATGAGCAGTTCTTC | CASSPKLGLDPYNEQFF
once | NA | TRBJ1-6 | TRBV7-2 | TGTGCCAGCAGCTTAATACTGAATTCACCCCTCCACTTT | CASSLILNSPLHF
NA | TRBD2 | TRBJ2-2 | TRBV4-2 | TGTGCCAGCACCCTACTAGCGGGGGCCAACACCGGGGAGCTGTTTTTT | CASTLLAGANTGELFF
NA | TRBD2 | TRBJ2-2 | TRBV19 | TGTGCCAGTAGTCGCGCGACTAGCTTCAGCACCGGGGAGCTGTTTTTT | CASSRATSFSTGELFF
few | TRBD2 | TRBJ2-2 | TRBV28 | TGTGCCAGCAGGTCGGGAGGGACGAACACCGGGGAGCTGTTTTTT | CASRSGGTNTGELFF
NA | TRBD1 | TRBJ2-1 | TRBV20-1 | TGCAGTGCTAGTGCGACAGGGGGATTCAATGAGCAGTTCTTC | CSASATGGFNEQFF
NA | TRBD1 | TRBJ2-7 | TRBV18 | TGTGCCAGCTCACCACCGGGACAGGGGGCTTGGGAGCAGTACTTC | CASSPPGQGAWEQYF
once | TRBD1 | TRBJ1-5 | TRBV28 | TGTGCCAGCAGTTCCACCGGGACAGCCCCTCGGCCCATTCATTTT | CASSSTGTAPRPIHF
NA | NA | TRBJ1-2 | TRBV12-3/TRBV12-4 | TGTGCCAGCGTGGAGGGACCATACTATGGCTACACCTTC | CASVEGPYYGYTF
NA | NA | TRBJ1-2 | TRBV5-1 | TGCGCCAGCAGATTCACCCCCAGGGGAGCGGAGGGCTACACCTTC | CASRFTPRGAEGYTF
NA | TRBD2 | TRBJ2-2 | TRBV5-8 | TGTGCCAGCAGCTTGGGTCTCAAGCGGGGGGCGTACACCGGGGAGCTGTTTTTT | CASSLGLKRGAYTGELFF
few | NA | TRBJ2-6 | TRBV7-3 | TGTGCCAGCAGCTTAGACAGTTCCTTCTCTGGGGCCAACGTCCTGACTTTC | CASSLDSSFSGANVLTF
NA | TRBD1 | TRBJ2-2 | TRBV7-6 | TGTGCCAGCAGCTTAGGGGGACAGGGGGAAGGCACCGGGGAGCTGTTTTTT | CASSLGGQGEGTGELFF
NA | NA | TRBJ2-3 | TRBV18 | TGTGCCAGCTCACCACCGCCCCAGAGGGATACGCAGTATTTT | CASSPPPQRDTQYF
NA | NA | TRBJ1-2 | TRBV18 | TGTGCCAGCTCACCTTCAGGGGCCTATGGCTACACCTTC | CASSPSGAYGYTF
NA | TRBD2 | TRBJ2-5 | TRBV3-1/TRBV3-2 | TGTGCCAGCAGCCCTAGCGGGAGGGGCCAGACCCAGTACTTC | CASSPSGRGQTQYF
few | TRBD2 | TRBJ2-2 | TRBV30 | TGTGCCTGGAGTGACTGGACCCCCGGACTAGCGGGGACCACCGGGGAGCTGTTTTTT | CAWSDWTPGLAGTTGELFF
NA | TRBD2 | TRBJ2-2 | TRBV18 | TGTGCCAGCTCACCACGACTAGCGGAGGAGTCCGGGGAGCTGTTTTTT | CASSPRLAEESGELFF
NA | NA | TRBJ2-7 | TRBV7-6 | TGTGCCAGCAGCTTAGTGGACAGTAGCTCCTACGAGCAGTACTTC | CASSLVDSSSYEQYF
NA | TRBD1 | TRBJ1-2 | TRBV4-1 | TGCGCCAGCAGCCAAACCCACCCGGGACAGTATGGCTACACCTTC | CASSQTHPGQYGYTF
NA | NA | TRBJ1-1 | TRBV2 | TGTGCCAGCGGCGCGGGCCAGGGGTGGATTTACACTGAAGCTTTCTTT | CASGAGQGWIYTEAFF
NA | NA | TRBJ1-2 | TRBV6-2/TRBV6-3 | TGTGCCAGCAGTTATCCGGCAGGGCCCTATGGCTACACCTTC | CASSYPAGPYGYTF
many | TRBD1 | TRBJ2-3 | TRBV29-1 | TGCAGCGGGAGACAGGGTGGCACAGATACGCAGTATTTT | CSGRQGGTDTQYF
NA | NA | TRBJ1-2 | TRBV28 | TGTGCCAGCAGTCTAGGACAGAATACACATGGCTACACCTTC | CASSLGQNTHGYTF
NA | NA | TRBJ1-1 | TRBV28 | TGTGCCAGCAGTTTATCCCCATGGAACACTGAAGCTTTCTTT | CASSLSPWNTEAFF
NA | TRBD1 | TRBJ1-2 | TRBV3-1/TRBV3-2 | TGTGCCAGCAGTTCGGCCGGGACAGGGGGTTGGAATGGCTACACCTTC | CASSSAGTGGWNGYTF
few | NA | TRBJ1-6 | TRBV7-9 | TGTGCCAGCAGTCACGAGACAGGAGGATCACCCCTCCACTTT | CASSHETGGSPLHF
NA | TRBD1 | TRBJ1-4 | TRBV4-3 | TGCGCCAGCAGCCCCAGGACAGGGGACGAAAAACTGTTTTTT | CASSPRTGDEKLFF
NA | NA | TRBJ1-1 | TRBV11-2 | TGTGCCAGCAGCTTAGCTCGGGGAACGAACACTGAAGCTTTCTTT | CASSLARGTNTEAFF
NA | NA | TRBJ2-5 | TRBV5-1 | TGCGCCAGCAGCTGGTCCGGGAAACAAGAGACCCAGTACTTC | CASSWSGKQETQYF